Below, one T cell receptor beta chain is given with its context. This specimen comes from a study of CD8+ T cells in alopecia areata. Whole-study context: Treated patients received oral tofacitinib, 5 to 10 mg twice daily. Treated patients received severity scores based on the percentage of scalp area affected.

Isolated RNA was reverse transcribed into cDNA used as the sequencing template. This table comes from immunoSEQ multiplex PCR, and its TCRdb copy is limited to in-frame clones, with some not included. This sample has about 190,000 clones, with about three fifths found just once. Treatment defined: oral pan-JAK inhibitor, 5-10 mg twice daily. Both peripheral blood and punch biopsies of lesional scalp skin were obtained from patients who had alopecia areata. Cell sorting on a FACSAria was used to separate CD4+ and CD8+ T cells from the PBMCs. From germline, CDR1 is LGHNA and CDR2 YNFKEQ. The CDR3 totals 15 residues. After removal of 5 bases from V and 6 bases from J, the junction contained 8 bases not matched to a gene.

The chain carries TRBV4-2 and TRBJ2-2; TRBD2 agrees at 8 bases. The source was CD4+ T cells sorted from blood, collected at week 4, from a patient treated with tofacitinib. This TCR came from a human donor with alopecia areata. The CDR3 region has the DNA TGTGCCAGCAGCGGCGCCCGGGGACTAGCCGGGGAGCTGTTTTTT. Its protein product is CASSGARGLAGELFF.